The entry below describes one T cell receptor beta chain. Its antigen is unidentified. TCRdb's table, derived via immunoSEQ multiplex PCR, lists solely in-frame clones and lacks some. The data hold over 110,000 clones, with around nine tenths observed a single time. V was pared by 3 bases and J by 1 base, with 6 bases between. The CDR3 contains 13 residues. Per germline, CDR1 MNHNS and CDR2 SASEGT. This record belongs to a study of cytomegalovirus exposure and HLA in healthy donors. Among the roughly 110 subjects of the validation cohort, separate from the roughly 700-subject first cohort, were the donors. Study-wide results and caveats: A few CMV-associated chains were confirmed in vitro to be specific for CMV antigens. Later, an analysis found that TCR clusters from the first cohort tended to co-occur in the 120 validation repertoires. Researchers catalogued approximately 160 TCR beta chains as cytomegalovirus-associated.

V gene TRBV6-1 combines with J gene TRBJ1-1; D remains unclear. Material: PBMCs. The origin of this receptor is a man aged 18 to 30 in good health and CMV-seropositive. Here the CDR3 DNA reads TGTGCCAGCAGTGATGGAGGGAACACTGAAGCTTTCTTT. This translates into CASSDGGNTEAFF.